This T cell receptor (beta chain) originates from a study of blood T cell repertoires in COVID-19. As for the study in general: COVID-19 samples, acute and convalescent, were from the United States, Italy and Spain.

The CDR3 length is 15 residues. The germline V gene has CDR1 SGHRS and CDR2 YFSETQ. V dropped 4 bases and J dropped 1; count of bases not matched to a gene: 7. Methods used by the authors: Reference gene primer amplification yielded estimated nucleated cell counts. Data came from immunoSEQ multiplex PCR; TCRdb stores just in-frame clones and leaves some out. V and J calls and clone size are copied from that table; D and trimming were computed from the DNA. The top ten clones hold 7.7% of a sample with fewer than 150,000 clones, approximately 90% of them seen once. J is TRBJ2-5 and V is TRBV5-1; 7 positions agree with TRBD1. The sequencing input was peripheral blood. The source is a human donor in a cohort sampled during active COVID-19. This chain's CDR3 is CASSLQTGSQETQYF. CDR3 bases: TGCGCCAGCAGCCTACAGACAGGGTCCCAAGAGACCCAGTACTTC. The full variable domain, its missing parts supplied by reference TRBV5-1 and TRBJ2-5, is KAGVTQTPRYLIKTRGQQVTLSCSPISGHRSVSWYQQTPGQGLQFLFEYFSETQRNKGNFPGRFSGRQFSNSRSEMNVSTLELGDSALYLCASSLQTGSQETQYFGPGTRLLVL.